This T cell receptor beta chain originates from a study of siplizumab effects on memory and regulatory T cells. With 6 bases removed from V and 10 bases from J, the gap between germline ends came to 19 bases. The CDR3 contains 14 residues. Germline assignment: CDR1 ENHRY and CDR2 SYGVKD. Sequencing was performed with immunoSEQ multiplex PCR; in TCRdb, only in-frame clones are kept and a portion is missing. The sample yields tens of thousands of clones, roughly 96% seen once. The sequence came from a human donor in good health. The sequencing input was naive CD4+ T cells sorted from blood. The chain employs TRBV10-3 and TRBJ2-1; a weak D match, TRBD1 (7 bases). CDR3 residues: CAISAGQSRKEQFF. The CDR3 coding sequence is TGTGCCATCAGCGCGGGACAGTCTCGCAAAGAGCAGTTCTTC.